Below, one TCR beta chain is given with its context. What antigen it recognizes has not been identified. No per-base quality is available; no much larger clone lies one base away. The germline V gene encodes CDR1 DFQATT and CDR2 SNEGSKA (reference sequence). The V end gives up 1 base and the J end 0 bases, leaving 5 bases in the junction not matched to a gene. CDR3 length: 16 amino acids, cysteine to phenylalanine. Of the read, only the CDR3 DNA is kept; its 48 bases are in frame from base 1. This entry comes from a study of blood T cells in healthy people across ages (dated by TCRdb to 2014 to 2015). Background for the entire study: In model experiments, template switching captured roughly one uniquely barcoded TCR beta cDNA molecule for every two T cells. The study measured age-related changes in TCR beta repertoire diversity using deep sequencing normalized with unique cDNA molecular identifiers. Four age groups were formed from the donors: young (average approximately 15 years), middle-aged (roughly 38), aged (roughly 58) and long-lived (around 82). The study analyzed two additional independent replicas of 1 million unique cDNA reads from the same blood draw for two donors, one aged 18 to 30 and one aged 80 or older.

Libraries were prepared through 5' RACE. The sequencing machine was an Illumina HiSeq 2500. A second PCR of roughly 7 to 11 cycles was run with a J-beta primer mix and a sample-barcoded 5' primer. A unique molecular identifier was introduced onto each TCR beta cDNA molecule by a template-switch 5' adaptor carrying 12 random nucleotides. Each sample yielded at least 2.5 million CDR3-containing paired-end reads. All of the RNA was converted into first-strand cDNA using the Mint cDNA synthesis kit, with a TRBC-specific oligonucleotide serving as the primer. Following uracil-DNA glycosylase treatment, a first 18-cycle PCR with universal primers M1SS and BC2_uni_R was performed on all cDNA. On the authors' methods: Each sample was normalized by randomly selecting 1 million high-quality reads, each carrying a distinct molecular identifier. Instead of being binned into consensus sequences, reads that shared molecular identifiers were thrown out. CDR3 identification, clonotype clustering and error correction used MiTCR with a Q25 quality threshold and the strictest error-elimination algorithm. Lower-bound total TCR beta diversity was estimated with a nonparametric unseen species model using Euler transformation. TCRdb reran the public reads through fastp at Q25 and MiXCR, keeping productive beta chains. A single entry per CDR3 protein holds the most common genes and DNA from its merged rows. The authors' filters were not applied to this entry. The sample profile shows 750,000 to 950,000 distinct CDR3 sequences; 25% to 35% of them were found once. Roughly 10% of the sample is held by the ten biggest clonotypes.

Paper-wide results and their limitations: Compared with the aged group, more naive CD4+ T cells, fewer expanded clones and increased TCR diversity were shown by the long-lived group, suggesting age selection. Observed TCR beta diversity correlated strongly with the percentage of naive T cells measured by flow cytometry. As age increased, observed TCR beta diversity per million T cells dropped in a roughly linear way, and a significant reduction was already evident by age about 40. The CMV infection status of donors was not known, potentially confounding age-related changes in expanded clonotypes. Bulk unsorted PBMC profiling prevented conclusive comparison of naive and antigen-experienced compartments. Estimates of total diversity based on one million sequenced T cells were regarded as lower bounds and as underestimates.

Donors were 40 or so systemically healthy Caucasian individuals from Russia aged roughly 6 to 90 years. Each donor gave ten milliliters of peripheral blood, collected into EDTA-treated Vacutainer tubes. Ficoll-Paque density-gradient centrifugation was used to isolate PBMCs, with at least 6.5 million per sample. Total RNA was extracted from PBMCs with Trizol reagent, with at least 6 micrograms obtained per sample. For every donor, flow cytometry on a PBMC aliquot measured the percentage of naive CD45RAhigh/CD27high T cells. These data were likewise used in another study, on T cells of mothers and their children. As described in the second report: Nine systemically healthy Caucasian individuals, comprising three mothers and their six children, were included as donors. cDNA synthesis consumed the entire amount of extracted RNA, loaded at around 1.5 ug RNA in each 15 ul reaction. In the second PCR, the M1S primer added sample barcodes and 2-4 random nucleotides. Over 8 million TCR beta CDR3 reads were obtained for each mother, and 3 million to 3.5 million reads were obtained for each child. Thymic selection similarly shapes TCR recombination output in related and unrelated pairs, with minor effect from inherited differences. Normalized repertoire overlap in related mother-child pairs was always slightly higher than in unrelated mother-child pairs, but the difference was never significant. With a sensitivity of approximately 96 clones per million clonotypes, no persistent microchimeric T cell clones were detected. The study used deep NGS to compare TCR beta repertoires of mothers and children, seeking features distinguishing related mother-child pairs from unrelated individuals. On average, the children were roughly 10 +/- 4 years old, while the mothers were 40 +/- 4 years old. Libraries were sequenced on Illumina HiSeq 2000 with 100+100 nt paired-end reads after adapter ligation with NEBNext reagents. Mother and child libraries were prepared a month apart and sequenced in separate runs to prevent cross-contamination. For each donor, somewhere between about 450,000 and 2,000,000 distinct TCR beta clonotypes were identified. Naive TCR beta clonotypes were estimated from low-frequency clonotypes matched to each donor's FACS-determined naive share, without sorting.

Sequencing was performed on blood. The rearranged chain carries TRBV20-1 and TRBJ2-3, with 9 bases in between that match TRBD2. The receptor's source is a woman in her 40s in good health. CDR3 region: CSARVASGISTDTQYF. In nucleotide form, the sequence is TGCAGTGCTAGAGTAGCTAGCGGGATTAGCACAGATACGCAGTATTTT.